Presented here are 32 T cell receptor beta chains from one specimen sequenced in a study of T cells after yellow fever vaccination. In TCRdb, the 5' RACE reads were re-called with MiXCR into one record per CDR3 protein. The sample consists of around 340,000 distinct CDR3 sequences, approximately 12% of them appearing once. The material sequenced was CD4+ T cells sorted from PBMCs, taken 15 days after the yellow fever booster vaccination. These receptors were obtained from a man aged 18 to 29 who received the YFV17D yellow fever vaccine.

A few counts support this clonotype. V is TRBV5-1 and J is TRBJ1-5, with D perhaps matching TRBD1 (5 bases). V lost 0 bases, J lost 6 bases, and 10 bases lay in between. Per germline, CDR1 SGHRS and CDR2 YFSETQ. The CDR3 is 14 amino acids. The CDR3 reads CASSLVEGTQPQHF. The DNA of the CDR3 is TGCGCCAGCAGCTTGGTGGAGGGGACTCAGCCCCAGCATTTT.

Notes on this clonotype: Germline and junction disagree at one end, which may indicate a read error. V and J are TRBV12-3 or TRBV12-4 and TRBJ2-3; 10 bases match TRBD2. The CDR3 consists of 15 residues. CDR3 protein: CASRIAGGGTDTKYF. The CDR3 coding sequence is TGTGCCAGCAGGATAGCGGGGGGCGGCACAGATACGAAGTATTTT.

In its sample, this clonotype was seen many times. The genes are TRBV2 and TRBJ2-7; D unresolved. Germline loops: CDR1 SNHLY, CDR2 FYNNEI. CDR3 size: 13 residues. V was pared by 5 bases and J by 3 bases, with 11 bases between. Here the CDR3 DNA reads TGTGCCAGCAGTCTTACCGAAAACTACGAGCAGTACTTC. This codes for CASSLTENYEQYF.

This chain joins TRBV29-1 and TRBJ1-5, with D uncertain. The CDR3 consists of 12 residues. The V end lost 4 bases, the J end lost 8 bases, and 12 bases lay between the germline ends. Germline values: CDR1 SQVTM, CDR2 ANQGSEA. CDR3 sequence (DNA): TGCAGCGTTGTGACCTCCGGGGAGCCCCAGCATTTT. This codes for CSVVTSGEPQHF.

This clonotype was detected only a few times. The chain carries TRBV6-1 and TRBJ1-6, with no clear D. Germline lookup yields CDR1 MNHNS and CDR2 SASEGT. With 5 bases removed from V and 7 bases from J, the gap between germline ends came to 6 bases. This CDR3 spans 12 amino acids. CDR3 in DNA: TGTGCCAGCAGTACAAGAAATTCACCCCTCCACTTT. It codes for CASSTRNSPLHF.

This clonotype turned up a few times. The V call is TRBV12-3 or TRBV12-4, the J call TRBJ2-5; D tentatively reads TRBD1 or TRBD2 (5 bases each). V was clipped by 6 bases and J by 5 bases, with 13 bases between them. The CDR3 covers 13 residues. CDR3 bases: TGTGCCAGCAGGTCAGGGCAGCGGGAGACCCAGTACTTC. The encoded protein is CASRSGQRETQYF.

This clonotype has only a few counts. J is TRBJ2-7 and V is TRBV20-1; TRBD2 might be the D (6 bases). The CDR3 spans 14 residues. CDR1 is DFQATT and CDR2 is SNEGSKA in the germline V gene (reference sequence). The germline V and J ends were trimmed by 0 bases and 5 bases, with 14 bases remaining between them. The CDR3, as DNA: TGCAGTGCTAGAGAGTGGACTACTACCAACGAGCAGTACTTC. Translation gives CSAREWTTTNEQYF.

CDR3 bases: TGTGCCAGCAGCTCCCGACTAGCGGGGAGAGGAGAGACCCAGTACTTC. Amino acid sequence: CASSSRLAGRGETQYF. This sequence joins TRBV7-2 and TRBJ2-5; 11 bases fit TRBD2. The V gene's germline CDR1 is SGHTA and CDR2 FQGNSA. The V segment lost 4 bases and the J segment 4 bases; nucleotides outside the gene matches: 8. This CDR3 is built from 16 residues.

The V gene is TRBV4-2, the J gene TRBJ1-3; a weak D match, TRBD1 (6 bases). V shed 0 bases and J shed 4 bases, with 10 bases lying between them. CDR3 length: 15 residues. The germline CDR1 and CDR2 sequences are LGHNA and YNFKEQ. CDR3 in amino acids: CASSQEGQPGNTIYF. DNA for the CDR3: TGTGCCAGCAGCCAAGAGGGACAACCGGGAAACACCATATATTTT.

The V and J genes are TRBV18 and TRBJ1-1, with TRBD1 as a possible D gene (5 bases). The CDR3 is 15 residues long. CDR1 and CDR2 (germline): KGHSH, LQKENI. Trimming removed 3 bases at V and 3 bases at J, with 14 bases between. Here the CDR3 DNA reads TGTGCCAGCTCACCCACCGTCCCGGGGGACACTGAAGCTTTCTTT. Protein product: CASSPTVPGDTEAFF.

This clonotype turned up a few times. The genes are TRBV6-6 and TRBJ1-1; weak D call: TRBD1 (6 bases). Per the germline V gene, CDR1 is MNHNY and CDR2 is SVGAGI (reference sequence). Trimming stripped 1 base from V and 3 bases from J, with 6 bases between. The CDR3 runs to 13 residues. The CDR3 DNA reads TGTGCCAGCAGTTACTACAGGGACACTGAAGCTTTCTTT. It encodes CASSYYRDTEAFF.

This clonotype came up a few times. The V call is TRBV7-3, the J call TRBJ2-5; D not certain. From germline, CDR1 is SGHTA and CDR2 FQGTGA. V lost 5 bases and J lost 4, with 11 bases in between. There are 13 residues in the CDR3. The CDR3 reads CASSHKWGETQYF. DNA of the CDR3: TGTGCCAGCAGCCACAAATGGGGAGAGACCCAGTACTTC.

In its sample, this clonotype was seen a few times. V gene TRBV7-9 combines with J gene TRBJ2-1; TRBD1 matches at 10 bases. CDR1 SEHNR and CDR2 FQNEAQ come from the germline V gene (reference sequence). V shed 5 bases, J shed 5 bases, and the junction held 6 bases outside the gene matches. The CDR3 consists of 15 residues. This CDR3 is CASSKRGTGDNEQFF. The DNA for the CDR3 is TGTGCCAGCAGCAAGCGCGGGACAGGGGACAATGAGCAGTTCTTC.

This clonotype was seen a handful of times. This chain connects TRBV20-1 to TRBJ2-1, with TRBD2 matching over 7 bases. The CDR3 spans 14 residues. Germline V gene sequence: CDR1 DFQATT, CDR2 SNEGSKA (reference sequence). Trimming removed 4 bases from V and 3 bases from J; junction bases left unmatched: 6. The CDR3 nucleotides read TGCAGTGCTACCGAAGCGGGGATCTACAATGAGCAGTTCTTC. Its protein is CSATEAGIYNEQFF.

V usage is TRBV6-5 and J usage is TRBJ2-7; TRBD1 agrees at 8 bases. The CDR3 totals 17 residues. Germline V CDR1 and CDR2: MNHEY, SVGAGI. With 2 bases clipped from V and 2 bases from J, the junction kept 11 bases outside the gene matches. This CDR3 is CASSYGSQGAGTYEQYF. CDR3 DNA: TGTGCCAGCAGTTACGGTTCCCAGGGGGCTGGGACCTACGAGCAGTACTTC.

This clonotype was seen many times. The CDR3 nucleotides are TGCAGCTTCAAGTCGGGGGGCTCCTACAATGAGCAGTTCTTC. It is translated as CSFKSGGSYNEQFF. The rearrangement joins TRBV29-1 to TRBJ2-1; TRBD2 agrees at 7 bases. The CDR3 is 14 residues long. CDR1 and CDR2 from the germline V gene are SQVTM and ANQGSEA. The junction had 7 bases not matched to a gene; V was cut back by 8 bases and J by 0 bases.

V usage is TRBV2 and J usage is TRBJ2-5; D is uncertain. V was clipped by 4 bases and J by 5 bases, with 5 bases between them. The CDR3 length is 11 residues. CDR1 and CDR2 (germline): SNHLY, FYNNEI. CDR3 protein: CASSVYETQYF. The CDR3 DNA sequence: TGTGCCAGCAGTGTGTATGAGACCCAGTACTTC.

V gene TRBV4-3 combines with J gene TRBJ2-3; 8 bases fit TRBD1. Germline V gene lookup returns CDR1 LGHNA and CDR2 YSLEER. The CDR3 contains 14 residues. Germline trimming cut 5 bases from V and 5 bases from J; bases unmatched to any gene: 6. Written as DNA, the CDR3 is TGCGCCAGCAGCTTAAGGACAGGGTTAGATACGCAGTATTTT. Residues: CASSLRTGLDTQYF.

CDR3 region: CASSQDQGIGTEAFF. CDR3 in DNA: TGCGCCAGCAGCCAAGATCAGGGAATCGGCACTGAAGCTTTCTTT. The chain combines TRBV4-3 with TRBJ1-1; D perhaps matches TRBD1 (5 bases). V was cut by 0 bases and J by 4 bases, with 12 bases left in between. Per the germline V gene, CDR1 is LGHNA and CDR2 is YSLEER. The CDR3 extends over 15 amino acids.

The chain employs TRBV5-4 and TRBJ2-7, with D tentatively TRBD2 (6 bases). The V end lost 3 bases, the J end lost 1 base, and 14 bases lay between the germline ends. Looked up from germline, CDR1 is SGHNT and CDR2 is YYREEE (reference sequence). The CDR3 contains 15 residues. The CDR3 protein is CASSSGAGTSYEQYF. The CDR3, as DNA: TGTGCCAGCAGCTCCGGCGCAGGGACTTCCTACGAGCAGTACTTC. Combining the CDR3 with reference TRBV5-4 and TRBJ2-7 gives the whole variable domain ETGVTQSPTHLIKTRGQQVTLRCSSQSGHNTVSWYQQALGQGPQFIFQYYREEENGRGNFPPRFSGLQFPNYSSELNVNALELDDSALYLCASSSGAGTSYEQYFGPGTRLTVT.

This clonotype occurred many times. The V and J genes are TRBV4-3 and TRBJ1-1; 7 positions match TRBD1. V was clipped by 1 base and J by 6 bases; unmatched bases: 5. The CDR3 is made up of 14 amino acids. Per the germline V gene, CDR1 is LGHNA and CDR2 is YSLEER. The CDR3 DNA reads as TGCGCCAGCAGCCAAGGACAGGGAAGGTCTGAAGCTTTCTTT. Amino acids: CASSQGQGRSEAFF.

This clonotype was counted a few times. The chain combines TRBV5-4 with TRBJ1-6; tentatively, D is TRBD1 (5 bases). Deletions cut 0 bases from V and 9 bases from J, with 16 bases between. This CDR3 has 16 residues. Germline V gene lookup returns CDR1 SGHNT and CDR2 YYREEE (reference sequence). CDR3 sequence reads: CASSLGAEGIASPLHF. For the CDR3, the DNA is TGTGCCAGCAGCTTGGGGGCGGAGGGGATTGCTTCACCCCTCCACTTT. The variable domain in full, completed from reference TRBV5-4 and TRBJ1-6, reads ETGVTQSPTHLIKTRGQQVTLRCSSQSGHNTVSWYQQALGQGPQFIFQYYREEENGRGNFPPRFSGLQFPNYSSELNVNALELDDSALYLCASSLGAEGIASPLHFGNGTRLTVT.

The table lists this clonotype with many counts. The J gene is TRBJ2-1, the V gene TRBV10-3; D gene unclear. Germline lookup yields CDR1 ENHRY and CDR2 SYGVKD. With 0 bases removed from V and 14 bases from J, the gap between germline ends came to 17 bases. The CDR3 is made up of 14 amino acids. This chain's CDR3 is CAISESKISSLEFF. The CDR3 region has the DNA TGTGCCATCAGTGAGTCGAAGATTTCTAGTCTGGAGTTCTTC.

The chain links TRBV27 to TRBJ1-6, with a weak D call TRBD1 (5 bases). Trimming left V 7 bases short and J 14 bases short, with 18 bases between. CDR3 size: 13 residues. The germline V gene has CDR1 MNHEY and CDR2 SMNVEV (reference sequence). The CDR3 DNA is TGTGCCAGCACCTTTAGCGCGGGGGGGGCCCTCCACTTT. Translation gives CASTFSAGGALHF.

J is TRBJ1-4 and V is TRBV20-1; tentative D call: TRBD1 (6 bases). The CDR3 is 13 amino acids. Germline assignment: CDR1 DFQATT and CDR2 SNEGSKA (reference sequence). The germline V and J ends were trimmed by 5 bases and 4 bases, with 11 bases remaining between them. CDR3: CSAVDRRNEKLFF. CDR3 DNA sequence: TGCAGTGCTGTCGACAGGCGTAATGAAAAACTGTTTTTT.

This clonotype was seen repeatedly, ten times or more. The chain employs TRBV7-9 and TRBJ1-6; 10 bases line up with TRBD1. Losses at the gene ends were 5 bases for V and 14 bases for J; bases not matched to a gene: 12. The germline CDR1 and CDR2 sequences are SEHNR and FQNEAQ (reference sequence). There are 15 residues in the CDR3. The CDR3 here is CASSPPGQGIAALHF. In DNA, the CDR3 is TGTGCCAGCAGCCCCCCGGGACAGGGGATAGCGGCCCTCCACTTT.

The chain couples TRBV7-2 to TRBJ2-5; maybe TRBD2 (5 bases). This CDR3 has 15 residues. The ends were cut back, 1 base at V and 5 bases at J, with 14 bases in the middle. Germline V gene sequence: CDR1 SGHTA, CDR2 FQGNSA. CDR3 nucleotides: TGTGCCAGCAGCTTAGTTTCGGGGTGGGCGGAGACCCAGTACTTC. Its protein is CASSLVSGWAETQYF.

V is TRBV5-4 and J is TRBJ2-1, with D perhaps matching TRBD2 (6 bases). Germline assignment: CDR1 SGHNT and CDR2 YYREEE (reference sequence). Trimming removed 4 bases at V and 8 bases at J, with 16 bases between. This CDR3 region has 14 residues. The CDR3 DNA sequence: TGTGCCAGCAGCCCGTCTCGCGGGACCCATGAGCAGTTCTTC. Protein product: CASSPSRGTHEQFF. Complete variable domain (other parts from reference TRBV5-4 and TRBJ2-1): ETGVTQSPTHLIKTRGQQVTLRCSSQSGHNTVSWYQQALGQGPQFIFQYYREEENGRGNFPPRFSGLQFPNYSSELNVNALELDDSALYLCASSPSRGTHEQFFGPGTRLTVL.

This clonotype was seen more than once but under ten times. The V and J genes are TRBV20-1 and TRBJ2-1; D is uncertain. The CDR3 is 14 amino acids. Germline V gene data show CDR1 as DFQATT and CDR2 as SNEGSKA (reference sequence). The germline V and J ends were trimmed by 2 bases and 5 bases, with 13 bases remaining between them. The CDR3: CSARSRVENNEQFF. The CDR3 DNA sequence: TGCAGTGCTAGATCCCGGGTCGAGAACAATGAGCAGTTCTTC.

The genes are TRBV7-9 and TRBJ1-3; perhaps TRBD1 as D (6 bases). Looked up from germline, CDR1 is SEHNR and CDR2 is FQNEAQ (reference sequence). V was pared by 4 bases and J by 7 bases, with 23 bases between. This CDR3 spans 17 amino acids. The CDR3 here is CASSSPTLTGVMNTIYF. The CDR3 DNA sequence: TGTGCCAGCAGCTCCCCCACGCTGACAGGTGTGATGAACACCATATATTTT.

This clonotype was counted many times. Here the CDR3 DNA reads TGTGCCAGCAGCTTGATGACCGGGACAGGGGGCGGCGAGCAGTACTTC. This encodes CASSLMTGTGGGEQYF. This chain links TRBV7-6 with TRBJ2-7, with 12 bases fitting TRBD1. CDR3 size: 16 residues. Losses at the gene ends were 3 bases for V and 6 bases for J; bases not matched to a gene: 9. CDR1 and CDR2 (germline): SGHVS, FNYEAQ.

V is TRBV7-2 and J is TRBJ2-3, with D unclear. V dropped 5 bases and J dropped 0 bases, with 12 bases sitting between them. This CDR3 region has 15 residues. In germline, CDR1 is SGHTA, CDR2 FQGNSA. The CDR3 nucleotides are TGTGCCAGCAGCGGCAATCGGGTCAGCACAGATACGCAGTATTTT. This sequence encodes CASSGNRVSTDTQYF.